This T cell receptor (beta chain) was sequenced for a study of blood T cell repertoires in COVID-19. In the study overall: T cells, B-cell-depleted T cells, or PBMCs provided the cDNA or gDNA that served as material.

Germline V lookup: CDR1 MDHEN, CDR2 SYDVKM. The CDR3 sequence is 16 residues long. V dropped 4 bases and J dropped 5; count of bases not matched to a gene: 6. This clone was found a few times. In the original processing: Estimation of nucleated cell counts was performed using reference gene primer amplification. Sequencing used immunoSEQ multiplex PCR; TCRdb keeps in-frame clones, though not all of them. The D gene and trimming were derived from the DNA, and the V and J assignments and clone size from that table. Of about 44,000 clones detected, 87% appear once; the ten largest clones hold 4.5% to 5%.

The rearrangement uses TRBV28 and TRBJ1-6; 9 bases are shared with TRBD1. Sequenced material: peripheral blood. This clonotype was obtained from a human donor in a cohort sampled during active COVID-19. The DNA for the CDR3 is TGTGCCAGCAGTTCAGGGGACAGGGTGAATAATTCACCCCTCCACTTT. Protein sequence: CASSSGDRVNNSPLHF.